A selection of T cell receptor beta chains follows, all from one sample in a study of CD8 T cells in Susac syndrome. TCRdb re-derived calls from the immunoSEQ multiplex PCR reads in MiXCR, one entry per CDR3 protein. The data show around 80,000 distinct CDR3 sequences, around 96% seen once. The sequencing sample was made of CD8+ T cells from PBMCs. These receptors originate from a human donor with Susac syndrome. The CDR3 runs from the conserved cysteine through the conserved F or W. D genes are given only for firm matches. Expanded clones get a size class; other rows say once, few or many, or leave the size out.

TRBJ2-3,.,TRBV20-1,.,CSAGEATDTQYF,TGCAGTGCTGGGGAGGCCACAGATACGCAGTATTTT
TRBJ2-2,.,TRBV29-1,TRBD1,CSVSRTGTTGELFF,TGCAGCGTATCCAGGACAGGGACCACCGGGGAGCTGTTTTTT
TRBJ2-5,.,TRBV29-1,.,CSVGAQYF,TGCAGCGTTGGGGCCCAGTACTTC
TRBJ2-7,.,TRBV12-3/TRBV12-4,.,CASSLDIGTSYEQYF,TGTGCCAGCAGTTTAGACATCGGGACGTCCTACGAGCAGTACTTC
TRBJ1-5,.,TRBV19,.,CASEQGRNNQPQHF,TGTGCCAGCGAACAGGGTAGGAACAATCAGCCCCAGCATTTT
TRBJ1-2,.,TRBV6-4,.,CASSDRWGSGYTF,TGTGCCAGCAGTGATAGGTGGGGAAGTGGCTACACCTTC
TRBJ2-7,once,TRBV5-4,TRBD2,CASSLVGLGGNSYEQYF,TGTGCCAGCAGCTTGGTCGGACTAGGCGGAAACTCCTACGAGCAGTACTTC
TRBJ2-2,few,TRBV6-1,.,CASRKGQMNTGELFF,TGTGCCAGCAGGAAAGGACAGATGAACACCGGGGAGCTGTTTTTT
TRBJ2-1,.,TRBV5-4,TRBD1,CASSTGEGSYNEQFF,TGTGCCAGCAGTACAGGGGAAGGATCCTACAATGAGCAGTTCTTC
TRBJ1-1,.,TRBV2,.,CASSRIATEAFF,TGTGCCAGCAGTAGGATAGCAACTGAAGCTTTCTTT
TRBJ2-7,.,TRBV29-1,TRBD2,CSVLASGSYEQYF,TGCAGCGTTTTGGCTAGCGGCTCCTACGAGCAGTACTTC
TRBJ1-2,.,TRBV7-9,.,CASSPGGGPRFGYGYTF,TGTGCCAGCAGCCCCGGAGGAGGGCCCCGCTTTGGCTATGGCTACACCTTC
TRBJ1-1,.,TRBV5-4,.,CASSLGGMEAFF,TGTGCCAGCAGCTTGGGGGGAATGGAAGCTTTCTTT
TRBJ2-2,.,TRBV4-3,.,CASSQDRRQSDTGELFF,TGCGCCAGCAGCCAAGATCGGAGACAGTCAGACACCGGGGAGCTGTTTTTT
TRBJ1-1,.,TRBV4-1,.,CASSQVRGPMNTEAFF,TGCGCCAGCAGCCAAGTCAGGGGACCTATGAACACTGAAGCTTTCTTT
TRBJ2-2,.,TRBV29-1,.,CSVLGTPTGELFF,TGCAGCGTCTTAGGGACCCCCACCGGGGAGCTGTTTTTT
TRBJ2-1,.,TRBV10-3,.,CAISLTLADSYNEQFF,TGTGCCATCAGCCTGACATTGGCAGACTCATACAATGAGCAGTTCTTC
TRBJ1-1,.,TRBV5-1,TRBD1,CASSLVWTGTEAFF,TGCGCCAGCAGCTTGGTGTGGACAGGGACTGAAGCTTTCTTT
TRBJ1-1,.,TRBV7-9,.,CASSTAGQRGSEAFF,TGTGCCAGCAGCACGGCAGGACAGCGGGGATCTGAAGCTTTCTTT
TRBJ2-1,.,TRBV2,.,CASSEGVRQPYNEQFF,TGTGCCAGCAGTGAAGGGGTGAGACAACCGTACAATGAGCAGTTCTTC
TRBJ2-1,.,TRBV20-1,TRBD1,CSAHRRQGSYNEQFF,TGCAGTGCTCACCGAAGACAGGGCTCTTACAATGAGCAGTTCTTC
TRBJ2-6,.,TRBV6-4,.,CASSDNSGANVLTF,TGTGCCAGCAGTGACAACTCTGGGGCCAACGTCCTGACTTTC
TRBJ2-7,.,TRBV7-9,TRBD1,CASKGADSYEQYF,TGTGCCAGCAAGGGGGCAGACTCCTACGAGCAGTACTTC
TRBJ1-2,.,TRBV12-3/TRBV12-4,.,CASSLYSQRGYTF,TGTGCCAGCAGTTTATACAGCCAGAGGGGCTACACCTTC
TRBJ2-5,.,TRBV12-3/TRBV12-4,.,CASSLERLAAQYF,TGTGCCAGCAGTTTAGAGCGGCTGGCGGCCCAGTACTTC
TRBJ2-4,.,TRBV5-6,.,CASSLEGAKNIQYF,TGTGCCAGCAGCTTAGAGGGGGCCAAAAACATTCAGTACTTC
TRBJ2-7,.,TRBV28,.,CATSGLALSLIQAEQYF,TGTGCCACCTCTGGGCTAGCGCTGAGTCTCATCCAAGCCGAGCAGTACTTC
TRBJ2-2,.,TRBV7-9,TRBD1,CASSYIQGNAGELFF,TGTGCCAGCAGCTACATACAGGGGAACGCCGGGGAGCTGTTTTTT
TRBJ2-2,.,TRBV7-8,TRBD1,CASSLAGTGGSGELFF,TGTGCCAGCAGCTTAGCGGGGACAGGGGGATCCGGGGAGCTGTTTTTT
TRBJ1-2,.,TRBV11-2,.,CASSPEGGYGYTF,TGTGCCAGCAGCCCAGAAGGGGGGTATGGCTACACCTTC
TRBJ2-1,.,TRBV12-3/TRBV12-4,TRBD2,CASTTSAYNEQFF,TGTGCCAGCACAACTAGCGCCTACAATGAGCAGTTCTTC
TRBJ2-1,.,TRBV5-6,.,CASSLEWGYNEQFF,TGTGCCAGCAGCCTCGAGTGGGGTTACAATGAGCAGTTCTTC
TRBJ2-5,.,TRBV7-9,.,CASRQETQYF,TGTGCCAGCCGCCAAGAGACCCAGTACTTC
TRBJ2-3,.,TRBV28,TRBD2,CASSLMAGGPSTDTQYF,TGTGCCAGCAGTTTAATGGCGGGAGGGCCAAGCACAGATACGCAGTATTTT
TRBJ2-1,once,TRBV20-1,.,CSARDPHYNEQFF,TGCAGTGCTAGAGATCCTCACTACAATGAGCAGTTCTTC
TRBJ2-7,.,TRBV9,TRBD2,CASSPGLAGGAYEQYF,TGTGCCAGCAGCCCGGGACTAGCGGGGGGGGCGTACGAGCAGTACTTC
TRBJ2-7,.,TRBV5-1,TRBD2,CASSKLREGFGEQYF,TGCGCCAGCAGTAAGCTGCGGGAGGGATTTGGCGAGCAGTACTTC
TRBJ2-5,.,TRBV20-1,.,CSALTGIQYF,TGCAGTGCTCTCACCGGGATCCAGTACTTC
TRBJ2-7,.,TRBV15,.,CATSRSRGIRTGDGEQYF,TGTGCCACCAGCAGATCCAGGGGAATCCGGACGGGAGATGGGGAGCAGTACTTC
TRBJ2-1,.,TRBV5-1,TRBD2,CASSFTSGANNEQFF,TGCGCCAGCAGCTTTACTAGCGGGGCCAACAATGAGCAGTTCTTC
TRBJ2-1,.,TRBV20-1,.,CSARGSRPPSPYNEQFF,TGCAGTGCTAGAGGGAGCAGACCCCCATCTCCGTACAATGAGCAGTTCTTC